Shown below are 29 T cell receptor beta chains from a single sample sequenced in a study of vaccination and CD4 T cells after COVID-19. An Oncomine TCR Beta short-read assay was used to sequence the DNA from cultured CD4+ T cells. TCRdb fed the PCR reads into MiXCR, producing one record per CDR3 protein. The table shows tens of thousands of distinct CDR3 sequences, with about three fifths occurring only once. No antigen is known for these receptors. Treatment: approximately nine-day PBMC culture with coronavirus spike peptide pools or control peptides (ViraFEST assay). The specimen was CD4+ T cells from blood, cultured in vitro. The source of these receptors is a human donor who had recovered from COVID-19.

This clonotype was seen more than once but under ten times. This chain connects TRBV7-2 to TRBJ2-5; D not certain. Germline V gene lookup returns CDR1 SGHTA and CDR2 FQGNSA. V was trimmed by 0 bases and J by 1 base, leaving 6 bases between them. This CDR3 region has 14 residues. The CDR3: CASSLAYSQETQYF. CDR3 sequence (DNA): TGTGCCAGCAGCTTAGCGTACAGCCAAGAGACCCAGTACTTC.

The V call is TRBV6-2 or TRBV6-3, the J call TRBJ1-6; D is possibly TRBD1 (5 bases). The germline CDR1 and CDR2 sequences are MNHEY and SVGEGT. Trimming left V 9 bases short and J 7 bases short, with 10 bases between. This CDR3 has 12 residues. CDR3 sequence reads: CASGTSNSPLHF. The CDR3 DNA is TGTGCCAGTGGGACGTCAAATTCACCCCTCCACTTT.

This chain connects TRBV19 to TRBJ2-3; D possibly matches TRBD1 or TRBD2 (6 bases each). The V gene's germline CDR1 is LNHDA and CDR2 SQIVND (reference sequence). Trimming shortened V by 6 bases and J by 4 bases, and 20 bases separated the two germline ends. CDR3 size: 16 residues. Written as DNA, the CDR3 is TGTGCCAGTAGGGACCCCGACAGGCGGGGCGCAGATACGCAGTATTTT. This codes for CASRDPDRRGADTQYF.

The chain employs TRBV11-2 and TRBJ1-3; TRBD1 is a possible D gene (5 bases). Trimming cost V 5 bases and J 0 bases, with 26 bases left between them. This CDR3 is built from 20 residues. Germline V gives CDR1 SGHAT, CDR2 FQNNGV. The CDR3 DNA sequence: TGTGCCAGCAGCGTAAGAGGGGCTGTGGGTAGGCAGAGCTCTGGAAACACCATATATTTT. The encoded protein is CASSVRGAVGRQSSGNTIYF.

V is TRBV15 and J is TRBJ1-1; the D is unclear. Trimming took off 5 bases at V and 0 bases at J, with 16 bases between the two ends. The CDR3 contains 16 residues. CDR1 LNHNV and CDR2 YYDKDF come from the germline V gene (reference sequence). The CDR3 loop reads CATSPLRTGMNTEAFF. CDR3 bases: TGTGCCACCAGCCCACTAAGGACCGGGATGAACACTGAAGCTTTCTTT.

The chain links TRBV6-2 or TRBV6-3 to TRBJ2-5; D not resolved. Trimming stripped 4 bases from V and 3 bases from J, with 6 bases between. The germline CDR1 and CDR2 sequences are MNHEY and SVGEGT. The CDR3 has 12 residues. CDR3 in DNA: TGTGCCAGCAGTTTGGGCAAAGAGACCCAGTACTTC. Encoded protein: CASSLGKETQYF.

This chain joins TRBV7-2 and TRBJ2-5, with 11 bases identical to TRBD2. The length of the CDR3 is 16 residues. V was clipped by 1 base and J by 2 bases; unmatched bases: 3. CDR1 is SGHTA and CDR2 is FQGNSA in the germline V gene. The CDR3 DNA is TGTGCCAGCAGCTTAGGCCTAGCGGGAGGTCAAGAGACCCAGTACTTC. This codes for CASSLGLAGGQETQYF.

V usage is TRBV10-2 and J usage is TRBJ2-7, with 8 nucleotides matching TRBD2. Germline assignment: CDR1 WSHSY and CDR2 SAAADI. CDR3 length: 13 residues. The J segment lost 2 bases and the V segment lost 6 bases, leaving 3 bases of the junction unmatched. CDR3: CASRLAGTYEQYF. For the CDR3, the DNA is TGCGCCAGCAGGCTAGCGGGTACCTACGAGCAGTACTTC.

The chain recombines TRBV7-2 with TRBJ1-6, with TRBD1 matching 9 bases. Trimming removed 5 bases from V and 3 bases from J; junction bases left unmatched: 11. This CDR3 has 18 residues. Germline CDR1 SGHTA, CDR2 FQGNSA. The CDR3 reads CASSPRHGTGNYNSPLHF. CDR3 DNA: TGTGCCAGCAGCCCCCGACACGGGACAGGGAACTATAATTCACCCCTCCACTTT.

This chain connects TRBV12-3 or TRBV12-4 to TRBJ2-3; TRBD2 matches at 7 bases. This CDR3 contains 15 residues. The ends lost 8 bases at V and 3 bases at J; junction bases unmatched: 11. For the CDR3, the DNA is TGTGCCAGCGCCCGATCGGGGGGTTGGACAGATACGCAGTATTTT. Protein sequence: CASARSGGWTDTQYF.

This clonotype came up once. The chain is built from TRBV6-1 and TRBJ2-7, with TRBD1 matching over 7 bases. Trimming cost V 6 bases and J 2 bases; bases outside gene matches: 7. Germline CDR1 MNHNS, CDR2 SASEGT. This CDR3 contains 14 residues. Written as DNA, the CDR3 is TGTGCCAGCAGGGTAGACAGGGTAGCCTACGAGCAGTACTTC. This gives the protein CASRVDRVAYEQYF.

V gene TRBV10-1 combines with J gene TRBJ2-2, with 10 bases identical to TRBD2. This CDR3 is 15 amino acids long. The germline gives CDR1 WNHNN, CDR2 SYGVQD (reference sequence). V lost 10 bases, J lost 5 bases, and 10 bases stayed unmatched. CDR3 in amino acids: CATRPGTSDTGELFF. CDR3 coding DNA: TGCGCCACCCGTCCCGGGACTAGCGATACCGGGGAGCTGTTTTTT.

This rearrangement joins TRBV6-5 to TRBJ1-2; D not resolved. Germline CDR1 and CDR2: MNHEY and SVGAGI. This CDR3 comprises 15 residues. The V gene lost 2 bases and the J gene lost 5 bases, with 15 bases spanning the gap. CDR3 bases: TGTGCCAGCAGTTACGCCGGCGGGCAACCGTATGGCTACACCTTC. It encodes CASSYAGGQPYGYTF.

This chain links TRBV30 with TRBJ1-2; TRBD1 aligns across 10 bases. The germline gives CDR1 GTSNPN, CDR2 SVGIG (reference sequence). This CDR3 is built from 14 residues. Trimming removed 3 bases from V and 4 bases from J; junction bases left unmatched: 5. CDR3 residues: CAWRRDRGGYGYTF. The CDR3 DNA reads as TGTGCCTGGAGGCGGGACAGGGGCGGCTATGGCTACACCTTC. Variable domain in full (rest from reference TRBV30 and TRBJ1-2): SQTIHQWPATLVQPVGSPLSLECTVEGTSNPNLYWYRQAAGRGLQLLFYSVGIGQISSEVPQNLSASRPQDRQFILSSKKLLLSDSGFYLCAWRRDRGGYGYTFGSGTRLTVV.

This chain uses TRBV28 with TRBJ1-2, with a weak D call TRBD1 (5 bases). The CDR3 is made up of 11 amino acids. V lost 7 bases, J lost 6 bases, and 9 bases lay in between. Germline CDR1 MDHEN, CDR2 SYDVKM. The CDR3 sequence: CASTGAHGYTF. The CDR3 bases are TGTGCCAGCACCGGGGCACATGGCTACACCTTC.

The chain uses TRBV4-3 and TRBJ2-2; D not certain. CDR3 length equals 16 residues. Germline CDR1 reads LGHNA; CDR2 reads YSLEER. V lost 0 bases and J 1 base, leaving 9 bases between the germline ends. The CDR3 sequence: CASSQDWGMNTGELFF. The CDR3 DNA is TGCGCCAGCAGCCAAGATTGGGGTATGAACACCGGGGAGCTGTTTTTT.

V gene TRBV28 combines with J gene TRBJ2-7, with D possibly called TRBD1 or TRBD2 (7 bases each). V dropped 6 bases and J dropped 2 bases, with 14 bases sitting between them. CDR3 size: 14 residues. In germline, CDR1 is MDHEN, CDR2 SYDVKM. Here the CDR3 DNA reads TGTGCCAGCAGGCGACAGGGAGGGACCTACGAGCAGTACTTC. Protein: CASRRQGGTYEQYF.

This clonotype has a handful of counts. The rearrangement links TRBV20-1 to TRBJ1-1; TRBD1 is a possible D gene (6 bases). CDR1 and CDR2 (germline): DFQATT, SNEGSKA (reference sequence). The CDR3 length is 14 residues. CDR3 bases: TGCAGCGCTTGCAGACAGGTTCGGAACACTGAAGCTTTCTTT. It is translated as CSACRQVRNTEAFF.

Here the CDR3 reads CATQIPHGGRGTGELFF. The DNA of the CDR3 is TGTGCCACCCAGATTCCCCACGGGGGGAGGGGCACCGGGGAGCTGTTTTTT. The chain links TRBV28 to TRBJ2-2, with TRBD2 matching 7 bases. The CDR3 totals 17 residues. The germline CDR1 and CDR2 sequences are MDHEN and SYDVKM. J gave up 4 bases and V 10 bases, and 18 bases lay outside the gene matches.

This chain links TRBV19 with TRBJ1-5; D is uncertain. CDR3 length: 16 residues. Trimming cost V 4 bases and J 0 bases, with 13 bases left between them. CDR1 is LNHDA and CDR2 is SQIVND in the germline V gene (reference sequence). The DNA for the CDR3 is TGTGCCAGTAGTAGTCGGGCACTTTATAGCAATCAGCCCCAGCATTTT. This encodes CASSSRALYSNQPQHF.

The V and J genes are TRBV28 and TRBJ1-1; the match to TRBD1 covers 7 bases. Trimming at V came to 4 bases and at J to 11 bases, leaving 7 bases not matched to a gene. Germline assignment: CDR1 MDHEN and CDR2 SYDVKM. The CDR3 has 12 amino acids. The CDR3: CASSSITGEAFF. DNA of the CDR3: TGTGCCAGCAGTTCGATCACAGGGGAGGCTTTCTTT.

This clonotype was seen more than once but under ten times. This chain connects TRBV5-1 to TRBJ2-2; 9 bases are shared with TRBD2. The CDR3 extends over 18 amino acids. Germline loops: CDR1 SGHRS, CDR2 YFSETQ. After removal of 5 bases from V and 3 bases from J, the junction contained 14 bases not matched to a gene. CDR3 amino acids: CASRPAQRGAPDTGELFF. In DNA, the CDR3 is TGCGCCAGCAGGCCCGCCCAGCGGGGGGCCCCGGACACCGGGGAGCTGTTTTTT.

The chain combines TRBV10-2 with TRBJ2-1; D ambiguous. The CDR3 length is 13 residues. The germline gives CDR1 WSHSY, CDR2 SAAADI. Trimming took 3 bases from V and 7 from J, leaving 10 bases between them. The DNA of the CDR3 is TGCGCCAGCAGTGAATCCCCCCGGAATGAGCAGTTCTTC. Protein sequence: CASSESPRNEQFF.

This clonotype was seen just once. The genes are TRBV30 and TRBJ2-5; no clear D. Trimming stripped 1 base from V and 5 bases from J, with 14 bases between. This CDR3 is built from 14 residues. Germline lookup yields CDR1 GTSNPN and CDR2 SVGIG (reference sequence). The CDR3 DNA reads as TGTGCCTGGAGTGGAGTGGGATTCGGGGAGACCCAGTACTTC. Translation gives CAWSGVGFGETQYF.

In this sample, this clonotype turned up a few times. The CDR3 DNA is TGTGCCAGCAGCCCACAGGGGGTATCTAAAAACATTCAGTACTTC. This translates into CASSPQGVSKNIQYF. The rearrangement uses TRBV6-2 or TRBV6-3 and TRBJ2-4; 8 positions match TRBD1. Trimming at V came to 6 bases and at J to 4 bases, leaving 8 bases not matched to a gene. In germline, CDR1 is MNHEY, CDR2 SVGEGT. This CDR3 is built from 15 residues.

This chain uses TRBV12-3 or TRBV12-4 with TRBJ1-5; tentatively, D is TRBD1 (5 bases). Trimming left V 7 bases short and J 7 bases short, with 20 bases between. CDR3 length: 15 amino acids. In nucleotides, the CDR3 is TGTGCCAGCAAGAGGTGGTCGGGCAGGGAGCAGCCCCAGCATTTT. This codes for CASKRWSGREQPQHF.

With respect to this clonotype: Germline is not matched at one junction end, which may reflect a read error. The rearrangement links TRBV6-5 to TRBJ2-5; 11 positions match TRBD1. Germline CDR1 and CDR2: MNHEY and SVGAGI. CDR3 size: 15 residues. In DNA, the CDR3 is TGTGCCAGCACTTACGGGACAGGGGGAGAGGAGACCCAGTACTTC. As protein: CASTYGTGGEETQYF.

V and J are TRBV18 and TRBJ1-5, with TRBD1 matching 7 bases. CDR1 and CDR2 (germline): KGHSH, LQKENI. J was trimmed by 9 bases and V by 6 bases; bases with no gene match: 8. This CDR3 has 13 amino acids. CDR3 in amino acids: CASSGTAGGPQHF. CDR3 DNA sequence: TGTGCCAGCTCCGGGACAGCCGGGGGGCCCCAGCATTTT. Based on the CDR3 plus reference TRBV18 and TRBJ1-5, the full variable domain is NAGVMQNPRHLVRRRGQEARLRCSPMKGHSHVYWYRQLPEEGLKFMVYLQKENIIDESGMPKERFSAEFPKEGPSILRIQQVVRGDSAAYFCASSGTAGGPQHFGDGTRLSIL.

This clonotype was counted between two and nine times. The rearrangement uses TRBV7-6 and TRBJ1-5; D is undetermined. Germline loops: CDR1 SGHVS, CDR2 FNYEAQ. Trimming pared 6 bases from V and 2 bases from J, leaving 11 bases between. CDR3 length: 14 amino acids. Here the CDR3 DNA reads TGTGCCAGCAGTCTAGTCAGCGGCAATCAGCCCCAGCATTTT. It is translated as CASSLVSGNQPQHF. The full variable domain, rest sourced from reference TRBV7-6 and TRBJ1-5, is GAGVSQSPRYKVTKRGQDVALRCDPISGHVSLYWYRQALGQGPEFLTYFNYEAQQDKSGLPNDRFSAERPEGSISTLTIQRTEQRDSAMYRCASSLVSGNQPQHFGDGTRLSIL.